This TCR beta chain was captured in a study of Graves' ophthalmopathy and Graves' hyperthyroidism. The authors amplified TCR beta CDR3 regions from RNA transcripts. HTBI-primed first-round RT-PCR preceded second-round multiplex PCR. MiXCR, applied by TCRdb to the multiplex PCR reads, yields one record per CDR3 protein. The table records hundreds of thousands of distinct CDR3 sequences, under 25% of them present only once. The V end was cut by 10 bases, the J end by 1 base, with 13 bases between. This CDR3 comprises 13 residues. Germline V gene sequence: CDR1 MDHEN, CDR2 SYDVKM. In donors with ophthalmopathy, activity was moderate-to-severe, with CAS ≥3, NOSPECS ≥4 and duration under 3 months. Other autoimmune diseases, uncontrolled infections, pregnancy or lactation led to the exclusion of patients. As diagnostic evidence, clinical symptoms, serum thyroxine, TRAb, thyroid ultrasound and orbital computed tomography were relied upon.

This clonotype was detected ten times or more. A much larger clone differs from this one at a single base, so this may be a read error. The sequencing input was peripheral blood. This rearrangement joins TRBV28 to TRBJ1-1; tentatively, D is TRBD1 (5 bases). The receptor was isolated from a woman in her forties or fifties with Graves' ophthalmopathy. CDR3 region: CATTREGNTEAFF. DNA of the CDR3: TGTGCCACCACCAGGGAGGGGAACACTGAAGCTTTCTTT.